This T cell receptor (beta chain) was profiled in a study of T cell responses to AZD1222 COVID-19 vaccine. Libraries were prepared by immunoSEQ multiplex PCR; TCRdb keeps only in-frame clonotypes and omits some of them. The data show 65,000 to 80,000 clones, approximately 90% seen once. Study results and limitations: Donors were mostly white British, more females; clonal diversity possibly underestimated. Close to half of all spike-specific TCRs reportedly target regions of the variants that are unmutated. Scientists sampled the repertoires only once the peak T cell response had passed. Receipt of two AZD1222 doses was followed by a rise in Spike-specific TCR breadth and depth.

The table lists this clone with a count of one. Its cognate antigen is unknown. The CDR3 covers 14 residues. Trimming cost V 9 bases and J 6 bases, with 17 bases left between them. The germline V gene encodes CDR1 LGHDT and CDR2 YNNKEL (reference sequence). The clonotype was recovered from an adult in good health. The sample in question was peripheral blood, obtained on day 0 of MenACWY control vaccination. The gene calls are TRBV3-1 (or the pseudogene TRBV3-2) and TRBJ2-2; a possible D gene is TRBD2 (5 bases). The CDR3 nucleotides are TGTGCCAGGTTCTTCGGGGTTCTCTCCGGGGAGCTGTTTTTT. Protein sequence: CARFFGVLSGELFF.